This TCR beta chain emerged from a study of blood T cells in healthy people across ages (dated by TCRdb to the mid-2010s). At the level of the whole study: In model experiments, template switching captured about one uniquely barcoded TCR beta cDNA molecule for every two T cells. Two additional independent replicas of 1 million unique cDNA reads from the same blood draw were analyzed for two donors (one aged 18 to 30 and one aged 80 or older). Donors were grouped into four age groups: young (average approximately 16 years), middle-aged (roughly 37), aged (around 60) and long-lived (about 90). The study measured age-related changes in TCR beta repertoire diversity using deep sequencing normalized with unique cDNA molecular identifiers. To avoid experimental bias, donors of different ages were randomly spread across the sequencing lanes. The study at large found these results: Observed TCR beta diversity per million T cells fell roughly linearly with age, and a significant reduction was already apparent by age around 39. A strong correlation was found between observed TCR beta diversity and the percentage of naive T cells measured by flow cytometry. Compared with the aged group, the long-lived group had more naive CD4+ T cells, fewer expanded clones and increased TCR diversity, a pattern suggesting age selection. Since profiling was done on bulk unsorted PBMCs, naive and antigen-experienced compartments could not be conclusively compared. Donor CMV infection status was unknown, potentially confounding age-related changes in expanded clonotypes. Estimates of total diversity based on one million sequenced T cells were regarded as lower bounds and as underestimates.

On this clonotype itself: The antigen it recognizes is unknown. Per-nucleotide qualities are absent, and no much larger clonotype sits a single base away.

CDR1 and CDR2 (LGHNA, YSLEER) derive from the germline V gene. From the cysteine through the phenylalanine, the CDR3 covers 17 amino acids. The kept DNA is CDR3 alone, 51 bases in frame from the first base. Trimming removed 0 bases from V and 4 bases from J; the gene matches leave 12 bases unexplained. Library creation used 5' RACE. Sequencing relied on an Illumina HiSeq 2500. A second roughly 7 to 11 cycle PCR used a sample-barcoded 5' primer and a J-beta primer mix. A unique molecular identifier was introduced onto each TCR beta cDNA molecule by a template-switch 5' adaptor carrying 12 random nucleotides. Each sample yielded at least 3 million CDR3-containing paired-end reads. All of the RNA was converted into first-strand cDNA using the Mint cDNA synthesis kit, with a TRBC-specific oligonucleotide serving as the primer. Following uracil-DNA glycosylase treatment, all cDNA underwent a first 18-cycle PCR with the universal primers M1SS and BC2_uni_R. Regarding the original processing steps: For normalization, 1 million high-quality reads, each with a distinct molecular identifier, were randomly selected from each sample. Reads with shared molecular identifiers were discarded instead of being binned into consensus sequences. MiTCR, run with a Q25 quality threshold and the strictest error-elimination algorithm, handled CDR3 identification, clonotype clustering and error correction. A nonparametric unseen species model using Euler transformation provided a lower-bound estimate of total TCR beta diversity. TCRdb handled the public reads itself, with Q25 trimming in fastp and clone calling in MiXCR, and kept productive beta chains. Here each entry gathers all rows of one CDR3 protein and keeps the most common genes and DNA. The V and J calls come from TCRdb's annotation, not from the publication. The sample records about 640,000 distinct CDR3 sequences, about 53% of which are singletons. The biggest ten clones account for 30% to 45% of the sample.

The roughly 38 donors, aged about 6 to 95 years, were systemically healthy Caucasian individuals from Russia. Each donor gave 8.5 to 10 milliliters of peripheral blood, collected into EDTA-treated Vacutainer tubes. Ficoll-Paque density-gradient centrifugation was used to isolate PBMCs, with at least 6 million obtained per sample. Trizol reagent was used to extract total RNA from PBMCs, with at least 6 micrograms per sample. For every donor, flow cytometry on a PBMC aliquot measured the percentage of naive CD45RAhigh/CD27high T cells. This TCR was sampled from a man aged 55-75 years in good health. In this chain, TRBV4-3 is recombined with TRBJ2-7, and TRBD1 matches 7 of the central bases. The sequenced sample consisted of blood. The CDR3 reads CASSQDPTAGTEYEQYF. The nucleotide sequence is TGCGCCAGCAGCCAAGATCCTACAGCCGGGACAGAGTACGAGCAGTACTTC.